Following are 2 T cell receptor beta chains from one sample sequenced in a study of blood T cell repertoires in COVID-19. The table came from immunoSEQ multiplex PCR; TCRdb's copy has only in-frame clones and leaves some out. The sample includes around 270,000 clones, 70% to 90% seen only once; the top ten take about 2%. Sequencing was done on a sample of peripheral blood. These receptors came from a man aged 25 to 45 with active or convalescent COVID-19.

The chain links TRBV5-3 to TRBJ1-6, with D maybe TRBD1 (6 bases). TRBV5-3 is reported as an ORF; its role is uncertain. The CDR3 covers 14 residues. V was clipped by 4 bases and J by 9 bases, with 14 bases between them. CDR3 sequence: CARSPQQGPSPLHF. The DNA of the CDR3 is TGTGCCAGAAGCCCTCAACAGGGTCCTTCACCCCTCCACTTT.

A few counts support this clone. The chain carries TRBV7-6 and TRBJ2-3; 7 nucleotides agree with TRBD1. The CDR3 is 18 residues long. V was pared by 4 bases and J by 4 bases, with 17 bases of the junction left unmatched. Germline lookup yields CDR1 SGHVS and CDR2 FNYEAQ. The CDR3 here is CASSSQSQGVSQADTQYF. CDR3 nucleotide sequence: TGTGCCAGCAGCTCGCAGAGTCAGGGGGTTAGTCAAGCAGATACGCAGTATTTT.